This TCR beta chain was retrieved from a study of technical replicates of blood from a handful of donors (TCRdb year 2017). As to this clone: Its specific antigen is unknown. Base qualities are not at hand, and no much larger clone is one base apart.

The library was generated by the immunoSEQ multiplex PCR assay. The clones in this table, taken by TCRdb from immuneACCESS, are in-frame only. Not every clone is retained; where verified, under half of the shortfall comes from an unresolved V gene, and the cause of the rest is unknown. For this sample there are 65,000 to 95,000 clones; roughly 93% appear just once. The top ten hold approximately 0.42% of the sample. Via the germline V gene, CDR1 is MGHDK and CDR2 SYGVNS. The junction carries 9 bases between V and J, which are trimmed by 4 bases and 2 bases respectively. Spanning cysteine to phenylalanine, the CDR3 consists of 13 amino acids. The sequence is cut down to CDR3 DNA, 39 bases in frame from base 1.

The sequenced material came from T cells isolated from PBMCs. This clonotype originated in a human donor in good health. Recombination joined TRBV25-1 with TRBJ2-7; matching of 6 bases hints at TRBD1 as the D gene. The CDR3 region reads CASSAGTTYEQYF. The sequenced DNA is TGTGCCAGCAGTGCCGGGACAACCTACGAGCAGTACTTC.